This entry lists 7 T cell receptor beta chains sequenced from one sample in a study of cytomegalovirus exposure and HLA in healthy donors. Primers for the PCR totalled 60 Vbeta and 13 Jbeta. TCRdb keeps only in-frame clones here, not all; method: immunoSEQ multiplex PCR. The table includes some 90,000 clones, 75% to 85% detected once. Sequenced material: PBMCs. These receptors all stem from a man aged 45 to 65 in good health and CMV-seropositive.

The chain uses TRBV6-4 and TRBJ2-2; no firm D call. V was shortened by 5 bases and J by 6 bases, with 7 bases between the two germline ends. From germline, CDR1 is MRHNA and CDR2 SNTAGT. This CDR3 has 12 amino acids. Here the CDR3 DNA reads TGTGCCAGCAGTCCTAGGTCCGGGGAGCTGTTTTTT. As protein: CASSPRSGELFF.

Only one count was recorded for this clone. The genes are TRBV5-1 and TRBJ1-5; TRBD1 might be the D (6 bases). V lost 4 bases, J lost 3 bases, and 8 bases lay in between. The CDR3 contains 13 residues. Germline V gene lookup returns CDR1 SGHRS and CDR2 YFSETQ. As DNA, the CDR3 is TGCGCCAGCAGCCCAGGGGACAATCAGCCCCAGCATTTT. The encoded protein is CASSPGDNQPQHF.

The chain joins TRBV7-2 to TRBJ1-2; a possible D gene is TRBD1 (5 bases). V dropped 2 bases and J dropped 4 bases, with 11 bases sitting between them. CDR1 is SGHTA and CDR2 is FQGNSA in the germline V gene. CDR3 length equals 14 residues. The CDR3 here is CASSLNLGRYGYTF. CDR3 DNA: TGTGCCAGCAGCTTAAATTTGGGGCGCTATGGCTACACCTTC.

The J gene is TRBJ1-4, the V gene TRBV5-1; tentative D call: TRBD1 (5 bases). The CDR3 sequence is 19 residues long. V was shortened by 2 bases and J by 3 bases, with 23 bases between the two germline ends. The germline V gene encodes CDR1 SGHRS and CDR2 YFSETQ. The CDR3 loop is CASSLKPHGSPGANEKLFF. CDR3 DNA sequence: TGCGCCAGCAGCTTAAAACCTCACGGGAGCCCGGGGGCTAATGAAAAACTGTTTTTT.

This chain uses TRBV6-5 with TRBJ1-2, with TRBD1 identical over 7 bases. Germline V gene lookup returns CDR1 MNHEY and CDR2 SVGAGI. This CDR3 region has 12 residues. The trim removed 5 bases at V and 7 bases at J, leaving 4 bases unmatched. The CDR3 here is CASSRQGTGYTF. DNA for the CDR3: TGTGCCAGCAGTCGACAGGGTACTGGCTACACCTTC.

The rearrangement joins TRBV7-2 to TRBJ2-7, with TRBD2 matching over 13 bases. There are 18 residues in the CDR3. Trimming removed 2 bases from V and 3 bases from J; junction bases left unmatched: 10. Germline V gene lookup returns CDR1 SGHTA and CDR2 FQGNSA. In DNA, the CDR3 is TGTGCCAGCAGCTTAAAAACCCCGGGACTAGCGGGGCACTACGAGCAGTACTTC. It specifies CASSLKTPGLAGHYEQYF.

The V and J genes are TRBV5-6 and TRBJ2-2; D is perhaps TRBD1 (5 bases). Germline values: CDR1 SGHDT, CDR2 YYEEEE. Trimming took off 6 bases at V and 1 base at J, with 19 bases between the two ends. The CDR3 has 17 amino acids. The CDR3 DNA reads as TGTGCCAGCATCGGCACCAAGACAGTCCAGAACACCGGGGAGCTGTTTTTT. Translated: CASIGTKTVQNTGELFF. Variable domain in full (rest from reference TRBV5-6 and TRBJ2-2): DAGVTQSPTHLIKTRGQQVTLRCSPKSGHDTVSWYQQALGQGPQFIFQYYEEEERQRGNFPDRFSGHQFPNYSSELNVNALLLGDSALYLCASIGTKTVQNTGELFFGEGSRLTVL.